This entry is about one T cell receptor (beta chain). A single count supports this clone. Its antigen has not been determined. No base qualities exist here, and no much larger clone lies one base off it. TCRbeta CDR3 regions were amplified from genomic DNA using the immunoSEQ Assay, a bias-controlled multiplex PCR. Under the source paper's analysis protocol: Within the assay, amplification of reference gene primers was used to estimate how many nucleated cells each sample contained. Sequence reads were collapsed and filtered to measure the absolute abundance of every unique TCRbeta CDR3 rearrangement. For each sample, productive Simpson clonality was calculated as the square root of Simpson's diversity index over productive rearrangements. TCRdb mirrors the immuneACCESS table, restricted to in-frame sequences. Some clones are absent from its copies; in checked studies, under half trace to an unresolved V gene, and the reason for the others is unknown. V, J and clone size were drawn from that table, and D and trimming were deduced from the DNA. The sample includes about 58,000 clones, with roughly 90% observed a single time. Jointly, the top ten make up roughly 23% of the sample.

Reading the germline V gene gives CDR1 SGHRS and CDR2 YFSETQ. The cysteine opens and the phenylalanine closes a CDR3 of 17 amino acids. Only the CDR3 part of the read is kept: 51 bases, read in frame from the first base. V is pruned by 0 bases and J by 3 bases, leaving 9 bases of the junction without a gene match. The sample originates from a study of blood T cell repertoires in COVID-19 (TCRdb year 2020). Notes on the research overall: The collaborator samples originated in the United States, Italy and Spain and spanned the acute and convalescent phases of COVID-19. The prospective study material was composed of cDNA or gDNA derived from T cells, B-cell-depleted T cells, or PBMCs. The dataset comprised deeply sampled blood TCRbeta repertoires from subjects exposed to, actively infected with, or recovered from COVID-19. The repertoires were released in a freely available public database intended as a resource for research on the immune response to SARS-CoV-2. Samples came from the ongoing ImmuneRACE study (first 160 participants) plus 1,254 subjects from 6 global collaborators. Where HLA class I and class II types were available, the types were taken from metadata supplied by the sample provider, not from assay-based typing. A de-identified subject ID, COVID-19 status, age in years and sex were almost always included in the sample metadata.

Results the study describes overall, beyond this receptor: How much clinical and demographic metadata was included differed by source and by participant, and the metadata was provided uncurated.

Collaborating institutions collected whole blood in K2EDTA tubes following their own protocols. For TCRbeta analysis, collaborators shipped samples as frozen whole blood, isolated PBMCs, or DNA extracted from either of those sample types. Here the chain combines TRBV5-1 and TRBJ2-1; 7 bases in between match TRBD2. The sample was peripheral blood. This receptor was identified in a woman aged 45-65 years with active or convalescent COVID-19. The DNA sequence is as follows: TGCGCCAGCAGCTTGGAATCTAGCGGTCGGGTCTACAATGAGCAGTTCTTC. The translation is CASSLESSGRVYNEQFF.